The subject of this entry is one TCR beta chain. The repertoire was sequenced with immunoSEQ multiplex PCR; TCRdb's copy has only in-frame clones and lacks some. The sample shows approximately 130,000 clones, roughly 90% of them seen only once. This CDR3 has 15 amino acids. Trimming pared 5 bases from V and 0 bases from J, leaving 11 bases between. The germline CDR1 and CDR2 sequences are SEHNR and FQNEAQ (reference sequence). This sample is drawn from a study of T cell responses to AZD1222 COVID-19 vaccine. The sequence came from an adult who received the AZD1222 COVID-19 vaccine. Sequencing used peripheral blood, obtained 28 days after the second AZD1222 dose. The chain carries TRBV7-9 and TRBJ1-3; D unresolved. CDR3 in DNA: TGTGCCAGCAGCCCCCCCGGAAACTCTGGAAACACCATATATTTT. The encoded protein is CASSPPGNSGNTIYF.